Following are 5 T cell receptor beta chains from one sample sequenced in a study of circulating and synovial CD4+ cells in juvenile arthritis. Clones were read by immunoSEQ multiplex PCR, and TCRdb kept only the in-frame ones, dropping some. Among approximately 2,000 clones listed, about 91% were seen once. The sample taken for sequencing was HLA-DR+ CD4+ T cells from blood. Indicated subset: circulating pathogenic-like lymphocytes, sorted as HLA-DR+CD14-CD3+CD4+CD25low/- blood T cells. The receptors were sampled from a human donor with juvenile idiopathic arthritis.

This chain joins TRBV29-1 and TRBJ2-1, with D possibly being TRBD2 (6 bases). The CDR3 contains 14 residues. V lost 6 bases, J lost 0 bases, and 12 bases lay in between. CDR1 and CDR2 (germline): SQVTM, ANQGSEA. The DNA for the CDR3 is TGCAGCGTGCGTGGGGGGAGCTCCTACAATGAGCAGTTCTTC. Amino acid sequence: CSVRGGSSYNEQFF.

This chain connects TRBV2 to TRBJ2-7; 7 bases fit TRBD2. After removal of 3 bases from V and 2 bases from J, the junction contained 4 bases not matched to a gene. Germline V CDR1 and CDR2: SNHLY, FYNNEI. CDR3 size: 14 residues. The CDR3 nucleotides read TGTGCCAGCAGTGATCGGGAGGCCCCCTACGAGCAGTACTTC. Its translation: CASSDREAPYEQYF.

The chain uses TRBV5-4 and TRBJ1-5; TRBD1 matches 8 bases. In germline, CDR1 is SGHNT, CDR2 YYREEE (reference sequence). The length of the CDR3 is 19 residues. J was trimmed by 0 bases and V by 4 bases; bases with no gene match: 15. CDR3 nucleotides: TGTGCCAGCAGCCACCGGCCGGACAGGGCCTCCGGTAGCAATCAGCCCCAGCATTTT. Translated: CASSHRPDRASGSNQPQHF.

This chain joins TRBV29-1 and TRBJ2-7; TRBD2 aligns across 7 bases. The trim removed 6 bases at V and 0 bases at J, leaving 11 bases unmatched. Germline CDR1 and CDR2: SQVTM and ANQGSEA. This CDR3 region has 15 residues. CDR3 nucleotides: TGCAGCGTGGGGACCGGACTAGTGAGCTCCTACGAGCAGTACTTC. This codes for CSVGTGLVSSYEQYF.

The chain combines TRBV6-6 with TRBJ2-5, with 8 bases fitting TRBD2. Per the germline V gene, CDR1 is MNHNY and CDR2 is SVGAGI (reference sequence). This CDR3 region has 14 residues. Unmatched junction bases numbered 7, after V lost 6 bases and J lost 4 bases. CDR3 in amino acids: CASRAGGQGETQYF. CDR3 nucleotides: TGTGCCAGCAGGGCGGGGGGCCAGGGAGAGACCCAGTACTTC.